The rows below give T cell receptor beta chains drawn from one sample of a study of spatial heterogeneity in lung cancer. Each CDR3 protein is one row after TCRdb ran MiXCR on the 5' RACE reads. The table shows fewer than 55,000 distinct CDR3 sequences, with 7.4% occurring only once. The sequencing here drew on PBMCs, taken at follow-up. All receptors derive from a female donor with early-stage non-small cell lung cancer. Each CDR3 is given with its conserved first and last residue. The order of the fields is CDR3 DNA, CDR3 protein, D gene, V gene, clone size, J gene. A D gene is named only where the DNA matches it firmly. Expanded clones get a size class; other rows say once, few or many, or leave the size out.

CDR3nt: TGTGCCAGCAGCCCCCGAGGGACTAGCGGGGCTGGAGAGACCCAGTACTTC; CDR3aa: CASSPRGTSGAGETQYF; d_gene: TRBD2; v_gene: TRBV7-2; abundance: many; j_gene: TRBJ2-5
CDR3nt: TGTGCCAGCAGTTTACTCCGGTTTAGTAGCGGGGACCAAGAGACCCAGTACTTC; CDR3aa: CASSLLRFSSGDQETQYF; d_gene: TRBD2; v_gene: TRBV28; abundance: few; j_gene: TRBJ2-5
CDR3nt: TGTGCCAGCACCTACAATGAGGGGACCATATATTTT; CDR3aa: CASTYNEGTIYF; d_gene: .; v_gene: TRBV7-9; abundance: many; j_gene: TRBJ1-3
CDR3nt: TGTGCCAGCAGTGTGACCGGGACAGGGGCCCCCGTTGGCTACACCTTC; CDR3aa: CASSVTGTGAPVGYTF; d_gene: TRBD1; v_gene: TRBV28; abundance: few; j_gene: TRBJ1-2
CDR3nt: TGCGCCAGCAGCGAAGATGGAAACACCATATATTTT; CDR3aa: CASSEDGNTIYF; d_gene: .; v_gene: TRBV5-1; abundance: few; j_gene: TRBJ1-3
CDR3nt: TGCAGTGCTAGAAGGCCGCTAGCGGGGGACTACGAGCAGTACTTC; CDR3aa: CSARRPLAGDYEQYF; d_gene: TRBD2; v_gene: TRBV20-1; abundance: .; j_gene: TRBJ2-7
CDR3nt: TGCAGTGCCCCGACTGACAGGGCCACTGAAGCTTTCTTT; CDR3aa: CSAPTDRATEAFF; d_gene: TRBD1; v_gene: TRBV20-1; abundance: many; j_gene: TRBJ1-1
CDR3nt: TGTGCCAGCAGCCGGGACAGGTCACTGTTTTTT; CDR3aa: CASSRDRSLFF; d_gene: TRBD1; v_gene: TRBV3-1; abundance: many; j_gene: TRBJ1-4
CDR3nt: TGCGCCAGCAGGACGGATCCCGACAATGAGCAGTTCTTC; CDR3aa: CASRTDPDNEQFF; d_gene: .; v_gene: TRBV5-1; abundance: .; j_gene: TRBJ2-1
CDR3nt: TGTGCCAGCAGCTCAACAGCCTCGGGCACTCAGCCCCAGCATTTT; CDR3aa: CASSSTASGTQPQHF; d_gene: .; v_gene: TRBV7-9; abundance: medium-sized; j_gene: TRBJ1-5
CDR3nt: TGCAGTGCTAGTGCTATGGAGGGGGCGCTTAATTCACCCCTCCACTTT; CDR3aa: CSASAMEGALNSPLHF; d_gene: TRBD1; v_gene: TRBV20-1; abundance: .; j_gene: TRBJ1-6
CDR3nt: TGTGCCAGCGGATCGGGGACAGTCTACGAGCAGTACTTC; CDR3aa: CASGSGTVYEQYF; d_gene: TRBD1; v_gene: TRBV28; abundance: .; j_gene: TRBJ2-7
CDR3nt: TGTGCCAGCAGCTTAGGCCCCCAATATTCAGGGAAAGCTTTCTTT; CDR3aa: CASSLGPQYSGKAFF; d_gene: .; v_gene: TRBV13; abundance: few; j_gene: TRBJ1-1
CDR3nt: TGTGCCAGCAGCGTAGATAGCGGGGGGGCAAATGAGCAGTTCTTC; CDR3aa: CASSVDSGGANEQFF; d_gene: TRBD2; v_gene: TRBV9; abundance: few; j_gene: TRBJ2-1
CDR3nt: TGTGCCAGCAGACCCGCAAAGGGGACGTTCGGTTCACCCCTCCACTTT; CDR3aa: CASRPAKGTFGSPLHF; d_gene: .; v_gene: TRBV7-2; abundance: many; j_gene: TRBJ1-6
CDR3nt: TGCGCCAGCAGCCAAGGAGGTTTTAGCACAGATACGCAGTATTTT; CDR3aa: CASSQGGFSTDTQYF; d_gene: .; v_gene: TRBV4-3; abundance: many; j_gene: TRBJ2-3
CDR3nt: TGTGCCAGCAGCCGGAAAGCGGTAAAAGAGACCCAGTACTTC; CDR3aa: CASSRKAVKETQYF; d_gene: .; v_gene: TRBV25-1; abundance: .; j_gene: TRBJ2-5
CDR3nt: TGTGCCAGCAGCTTACAAGGGGGTTATGGCTACACCTTC; CDR3aa: CASSLQGGYGYTF; d_gene: .; v_gene: TRBV13; abundance: many; j_gene: TRBJ1-2
CDR3nt: TGTGCCAGCAGCTTAGTATCGCCGTCCGGGACCTCTGGTTTCTTT; CDR3aa: CASSLVSPSGTSGFF; d_gene: .; v_gene: TRBV7-2; abundance: .; j_gene: TRBJ1-1
CDR3nt: TGCGCCAGCAAAGGACAGGGGAATAATGGCTACACCTTC; CDR3aa: CASKGQGNNGYTF; d_gene: TRBD1; v_gene: TRBV5-1; abundance: many; j_gene: TRBJ1-2
CDR3nt: TGCAGTGCTAGAAGGGAGTTTAGCAATCAGCCCCAGCATTTT; CDR3aa: CSARREFSNQPQHF; d_gene: .; v_gene: TRBV20-1; abundance: few; j_gene: TRBJ1-5
CDR3nt: TGCGCCAGCAGCTCGGGGGCACTAGCGGGGGAAGAGACCCAGTACTTC; CDR3aa: CASSSGALAGEETQYF; d_gene: TRBD2; v_gene: TRBV5-1; abundance: many; j_gene: TRBJ2-5
CDR3nt: TGTGCCAGCAGTTATCAGAAGAACACTGAAGCTTTCTTT; CDR3aa: CASSYQKNTEAFF; d_gene: .; v_gene: TRBV6-1; abundance: .; j_gene: TRBJ1-1
CDR3nt: TGTGCCACCAGTGATTTATACAGGGGGGGAACCGGGGAGCTGTTTTTT; CDR3aa: CATSDLYRGGTGELFF; d_gene: .; v_gene: TRBV24-1; abundance: many; j_gene: TRBJ2-2
CDR3nt: TGTGCCAGCAGCCCCAGGACAGGGGGCGAGACCGGGGAGCTGTTTTTT; CDR3aa: CASSPRTGGETGELFF; d_gene: TRBD1; v_gene: TRBV11-2; abundance: many; j_gene: TRBJ2-2
CDR3nt: TGTGCCACCAGCAGAGATCTGGGGGGGTACAATGAGCAGTTCTTC; CDR3aa: CATSRDLGGYNEQFF; d_gene: TRBD2; v_gene: TRBV15; abundance: few; j_gene: TRBJ2-1
CDR3nt: TGCGCCAGCAGCATCCTTTCACAGGGCTCCGGGGAGCTGTTTTTT; CDR3aa: CASSILSQGSGELFF; d_gene: .; v_gene: TRBV5-1; abundance: many; j_gene: TRBJ2-2
CDR3nt: TGCAGTGCCAGGTGGATGACAGTTAGTTATGGCTACACCTTC; CDR3aa: CSARWMTVSYGYTF; d_gene: .; v_gene: TRBV20-1; abundance: many; j_gene: TRBJ1-2
CDR3nt: TGTGCCAGCTCACCAAGGTTCTCTCCAGGGTACGACTCTGGGGCCAACGTCCTGACTTTC; CDR3aa: CASSPRFSPGYDSGANVLTF; d_gene: .; v_gene: TRBV18; abundance: many; j_gene: TRBJ2-6
CDR3nt: TGTGCCAGCGGATTGAGGACTAGCGGGGGATACAATGAGCAGTTCTTC; CDR3aa: CASGLRTSGGYNEQFF; d_gene: TRBD2; v_gene: TRBV7-8; abundance: many; j_gene: TRBJ2-1
CDR3nt: TGCGCCAGCAGCTTGCAGGGGGATTGGACCTACGAGCAGTACTTC; CDR3aa: CASSLQGDWTYEQYF; d_gene: TRBD1; v_gene: TRBV5-1; abundance: .; j_gene: TRBJ2-7
CDR3nt: TGCGCCAGCAGCTTGGCGGGACTAGGGGACACAGATACGCAGTATTTT; CDR3aa: CASSLAGLGDTDTQYF; d_gene: TRBD2; v_gene: TRBV5-1; abundance: many; j_gene: TRBJ2-3
CDR3nt: TGCGCCAGCAGTGAGTCTTTAGGGCTGGACGAGCAGTACTTC; CDR3aa: CASSESLGLDEQYF; d_gene: .; v_gene: TRBV10-1; abundance: few; j_gene: TRBJ2-7
CDR3nt: TGTGCTAGTGGTTTGACTAACACTGAAGCTTTCTTT; CDR3aa: CASGLTNTEAFF; d_gene: .; v_gene: TRBV12-5; abundance: many; j_gene: TRBJ1-1
CDR3nt: TGTGCCAGCAGCGTAGGTATAGCGGGGGCCCCCAATGAGCAGTTCTTC; CDR3aa: CASSVGIAGAPNEQFF; d_gene: TRBD2; v_gene: TRBV9; abundance: many; j_gene: TRBJ2-1
CDR3nt: TGTGCCAGCAGCAGAACAGGGGGCGGTGAGCAGTTCTTC; CDR3aa: CASSRTGGGEQFF; d_gene: TRBD1; v_gene: TRBV7-2; abundance: .; j_gene: TRBJ2-1
CDR3nt: TGTGCCAGCAGTGAATCTGGAGGGAACGGCTACACCTTC; CDR3aa: CASSESGGNGYTF; d_gene: .; v_gene: TRBV2; abundance: .; j_gene: TRBJ1-2
CDR3nt: TGTGCCAGCAGCCGAGGACAGCTTAATGAAAAACTGTTTTTT; CDR3aa: CASSRGQLNEKLFF; d_gene: .; v_gene: TRBV12-3/TRBV12-4; abundance: many; j_gene: TRBJ1-4
CDR3nt: TGTGCCAGCAGTGGAACAGCTAATGAGCAGTTCTTC; CDR3aa: CASSGTANEQFF; d_gene: .; v_gene: TRBV6-2/TRBV6-3; abundance: many; j_gene: TRBJ2-1
CDR3nt: TGCAGTGCTGGAGGTTTGAGGGCGGAGTCCTACAATGAGCAGTTCTTC; CDR3aa: CSAGGLRAESYNEQFF; d_gene: .; v_gene: TRBV20-1; abundance: few; j_gene: TRBJ2-1
CDR3nt: TGTGCCAGCAGCAAATACACCGGGACTAGCGAGAGTACGCAGTTCTTC; CDR3aa: CASSKYTGTSESTQFF; d_gene: TRBD2; v_gene: TRBV9; abundance: few; j_gene: TRBJ2-1
CDR3nt: TGTGCCAGCGGGTTATCTTCGGGACGCCTTGAGGATACGCAGTATTTT; CDR3aa: CASGLSSGRLEDTQYF; d_gene: .; v_gene: TRBV2; abundance: many; j_gene: TRBJ2-3
CDR3nt: TGTGCCAGCAGTGCCCCCGGTGGGTTGCGCACAGATACGCAGTATTTT; CDR3aa: CASSAPGGLRTDTQYF; d_gene: .; v_gene: TRBV6-6; abundance: .; j_gene: TRBJ2-3
CDR3nt: TGTGCCAGCAGTGTACAGGAGACGAGGAACACTGAAGCTTTCTTT; CDR3aa: CASSVQETRNTEAFF; d_gene: .; v_gene: TRBV2; abundance: many; j_gene: TRBJ1-1
CDR3nt: TGTGCCAGCAGTCAGACTAGCGGGGGTACGGAGCAGTACTTC; CDR3aa: CASSQTSGGTEQYF; d_gene: TRBD2; v_gene: TRBV12-3/TRBV12-4; abundance: few; j_gene: TRBJ2-7
CDR3nt: TGTGCCATCAGTGAAGCGGGGCGGGGGAACACTGAAGCTTTCTTT; CDR3aa: CAISEAGRGNTEAFF; d_gene: .; v_gene: TRBV10-3; abundance: few; j_gene: TRBJ1-1
CDR3nt: TGTGCCAGCTCACCACTCCCAGAGACCCAGTACTTC; CDR3aa: CASSPLPETQYF; d_gene: .; v_gene: TRBV18; abundance: few; j_gene: TRBJ2-5
CDR3nt: TGCAGTGCGGTCGCCCGCGACAGGGGACCAACTAATGAAAAACTGTTTTTT; CDR3aa: CSAVARDRGPTNEKLFF; d_gene: TRBD1; v_gene: TRBV20-1; abundance: medium-sized; j_gene: TRBJ1-4
CDR3nt: TGTGCCAGCAGCTTAAATGGGCAGGGCTACGAGCAGTACTTC; CDR3aa: CASSLNGQGYEQYF; d_gene: .; v_gene: TRBV7-3; abundance: .; j_gene: TRBJ2-7
CDR3nt: TGCGCCAGCAGCTACCAGGGTTCGGAGCAGTACTTC; CDR3aa: CASSYQGSEQYF; d_gene: .; v_gene: TRBV5-1; abundance: few; j_gene: TRBJ2-7